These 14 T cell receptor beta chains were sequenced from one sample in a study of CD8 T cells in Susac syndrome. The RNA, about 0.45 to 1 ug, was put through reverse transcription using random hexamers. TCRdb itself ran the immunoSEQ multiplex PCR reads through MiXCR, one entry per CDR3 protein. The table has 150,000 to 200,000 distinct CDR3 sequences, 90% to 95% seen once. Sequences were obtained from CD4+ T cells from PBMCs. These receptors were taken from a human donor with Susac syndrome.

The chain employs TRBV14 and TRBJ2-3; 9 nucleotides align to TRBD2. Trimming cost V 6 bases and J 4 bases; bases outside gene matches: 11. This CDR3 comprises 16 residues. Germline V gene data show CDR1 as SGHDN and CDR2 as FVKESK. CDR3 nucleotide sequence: TGTGCCAGCAGTCCCGGGACTAGCTACAGCGCAGATACGCAGTATTTT. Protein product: CASSPGTSYSADTQYF.

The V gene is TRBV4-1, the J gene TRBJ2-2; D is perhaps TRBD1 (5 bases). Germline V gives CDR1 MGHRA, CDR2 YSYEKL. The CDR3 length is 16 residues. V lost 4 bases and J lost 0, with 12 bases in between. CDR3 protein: CASSPHGASNTGELFF. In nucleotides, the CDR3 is TGCGCCAGCAGCCCCCATGGGGCCTCGAACACCGGGGAGCTGTTTTTT.

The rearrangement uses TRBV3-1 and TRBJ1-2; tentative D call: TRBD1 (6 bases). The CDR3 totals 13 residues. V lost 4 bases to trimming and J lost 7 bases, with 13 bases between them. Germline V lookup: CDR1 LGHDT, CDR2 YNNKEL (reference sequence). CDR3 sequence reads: CASSPTGYSGYTF. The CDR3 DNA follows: TGTGCCAGCAGCCCAACAGGGTATAGTGGCTACACCTTC. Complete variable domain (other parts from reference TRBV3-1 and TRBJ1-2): DTAVSQTPKYLVTQMGNDKSIKCEQNLGHDTMYWYKQDSKKFLKIMFSYNNKELIINETVPNRFSPKSPDKAHLNLHINSLELGDSAVYFCASSPTGYSGYTFGSGTRLTVV.

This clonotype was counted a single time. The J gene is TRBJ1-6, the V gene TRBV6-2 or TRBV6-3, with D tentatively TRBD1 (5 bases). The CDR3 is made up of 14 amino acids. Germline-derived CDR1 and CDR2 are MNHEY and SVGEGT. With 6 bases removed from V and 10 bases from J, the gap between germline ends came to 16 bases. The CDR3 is CASSPTGPNSPLHF. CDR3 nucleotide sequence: TGTGCCAGCAGCCCCACGGGGCCGAACTCACCCCTCCACTTT.

CDR3 loop: CASSLYGEGSYEQYF. The DNA of the CDR3 is TGTGCCAGCAGCTTGTACGGGGAGGGATCCTACGAGCAGTACTTC. V is TRBV5-6 and J is TRBJ2-7; TRBD2 aligns across 7 bases. CDR3 length: 15 amino acids. Per the germline V gene, CDR1 is SGHDT and CDR2 is YYEEEE. V lost 1 base to trimming and J lost 1 base; unmatched junction nucleotides: 5.

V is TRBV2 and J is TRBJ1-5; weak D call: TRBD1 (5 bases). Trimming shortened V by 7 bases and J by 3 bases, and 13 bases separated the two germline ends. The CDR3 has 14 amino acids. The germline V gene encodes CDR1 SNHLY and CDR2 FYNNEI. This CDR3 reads CASTRDLLNQPQHF. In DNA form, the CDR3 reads TGTGCCAGCACTCGGGACCTTCTCAATCAGCCCCAGCATTTT.

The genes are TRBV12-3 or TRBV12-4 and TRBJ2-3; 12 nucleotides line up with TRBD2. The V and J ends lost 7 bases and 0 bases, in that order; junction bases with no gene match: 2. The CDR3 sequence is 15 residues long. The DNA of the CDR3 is TGTGCCAGCACCCTAGCGGGGGGGAGCACAGATACGCAGTATTTT. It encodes CASTLAGGSTDTQYF.

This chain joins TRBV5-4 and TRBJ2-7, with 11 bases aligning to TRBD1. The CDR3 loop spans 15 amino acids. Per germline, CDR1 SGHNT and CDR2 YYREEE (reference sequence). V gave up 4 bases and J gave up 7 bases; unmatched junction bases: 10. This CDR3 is CASSIPGQGVGEQYF. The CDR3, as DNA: TGTGCCAGCAGCATACCGGGACAGGGGGTGGGGGAGCAGTACTTC. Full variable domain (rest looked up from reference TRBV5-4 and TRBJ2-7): ETGVTQSPTHLIKTRGQQVTLRCSSQSGHNTVSWYQQALGQGPQFIFQYYREEENGRGNFPPRFSGLQFPNYSSELNVNALELDDSALYLCASSIPGQGVGEQYFGPGTRLTVT.

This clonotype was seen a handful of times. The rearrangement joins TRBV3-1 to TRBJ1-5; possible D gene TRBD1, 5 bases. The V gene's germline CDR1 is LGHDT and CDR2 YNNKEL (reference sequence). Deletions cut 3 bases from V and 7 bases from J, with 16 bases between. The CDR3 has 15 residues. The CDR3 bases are TGTGCCAGCAGCCAGACCGGGGGGGAAAGCCAGCCCCAGCATTTT. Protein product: CASSQTGGESQPQHF.

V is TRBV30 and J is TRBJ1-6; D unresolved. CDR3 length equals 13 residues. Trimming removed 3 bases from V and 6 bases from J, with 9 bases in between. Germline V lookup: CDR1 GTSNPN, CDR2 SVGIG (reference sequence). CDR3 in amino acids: CAWRSQINSPLHF. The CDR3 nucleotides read TGTGCCTGGAGAAGCCAGATTAATTCACCCCTCCACTTT.

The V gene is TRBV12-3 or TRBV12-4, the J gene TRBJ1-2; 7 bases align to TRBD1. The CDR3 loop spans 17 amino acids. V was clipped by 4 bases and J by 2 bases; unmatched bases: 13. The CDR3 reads CASSSPNRQGTNYGYTF. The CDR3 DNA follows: TGTGCCAGCAGTTCACCGAATCGACAGGGAACGAACTATGGCTACACCTTC.

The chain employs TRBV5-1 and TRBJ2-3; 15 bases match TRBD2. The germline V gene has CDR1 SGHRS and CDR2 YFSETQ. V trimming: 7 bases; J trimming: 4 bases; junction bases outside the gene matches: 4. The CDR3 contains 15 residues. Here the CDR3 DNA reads TGCGCCAGCGGACTAGCGGGGGGGCGTGCAGATACGCAGTATTTT. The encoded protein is CASGLAGGRADTQYF. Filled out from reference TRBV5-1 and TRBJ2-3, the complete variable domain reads KAGVTQTPRYLIKTRGQQVTLSCSPISGHRSVSWYQQTPGQGLQFLFEYFSETQRNKGNFPGRFSGRQFSNSRSEMNVSTLELGDSALYLCASGLAGGRADTQYFGPGTRLTVL.

DNA of the CDR3: TGTGCCAGCAGCTTGCGGGGTATGGATCAGCCCCAGCATTTT. It translates to CASSLRGMDQPQHF. The V and J genes are TRBV3-1 and TRBJ1-5; the D is unclear. Germline lookup yields CDR1 LGHDT and CDR2 YNNKEL (reference sequence). V shed 5 bases and J shed 5 bases, with 13 bases lying between them. This CDR3 is built from 14 residues.

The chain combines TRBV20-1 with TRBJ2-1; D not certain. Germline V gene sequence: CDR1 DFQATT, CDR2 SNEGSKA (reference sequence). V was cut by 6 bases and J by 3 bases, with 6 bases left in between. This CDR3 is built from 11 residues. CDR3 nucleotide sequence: TGCAGTGCCAACGTCTACAATGAGCAGTTCTTC. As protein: CSANVYNEQFF.